The 8 T cell receptor beta chains below come from one sample, sequenced in a study of T cell repertoires in cytomegalovirus infection. TCRdb re-called the reads with MiXCR, one entry per CDR3 protein. The table has around 450,000 distinct CDR3 sequences, approximately 30% seen once. The material sequenced was PBMCs. Receptors originate from a human donor in good health (CMV status not recorded). Some clones in this sample may be carry-over from other donors' samples.

To note about this clonotype: A much larger clonotype is one base distant, so this may be a read error. The chain employs TRBV28 and TRBJ1-5; 7 bases match TRBD1. This CDR3 comprises 16 residues. J was trimmed by 2 bases and V by 6 bases; bases with no gene match: 10. Germline CDR1 and CDR2: MDHEN and SYDVKM. As DNA, the CDR3 is TGTGCCAGCAGCGACACCCACGGGACAGGCAATCAGCCCCAGCATTTT. The encoded protein is CASSDTHGTGNQPQHF.

The gene calls are TRBV6-2 or TRBV6-3 and TRBJ2-5; D is unclear. The CDR3 has 13 residues. Between the trimmed V and J ends, which lost 6 bases and 5 bases, there was a span of 13 bases. Germline assignment: CDR1 MNHEY and CDR2 SVGEGT. CDR3 region: CASRSEPAETQYF. In DNA form, the CDR3 reads TGTGCCAGCAGATCTGAGCCCGCGGAGACCCAGTACTTC.

The chain combines TRBV19 with TRBJ2-3; either TRBD1 or TRBD2 may fit D (6 bases each). The CDR3 loop spans 16 amino acids. The germline CDR1 and CDR2 sequences are LNHDA and SQIVND (reference sequence). V was clipped by 0 bases and J by 3 bases, with 13 bases between them. CDR3: CASSIDRGGRTDTQYF. CDR3 nucleotide sequence: TGTGCCAGTAGTATAGATCGTGGGGGGCGGACAGATACGCAGTATTTT.

This clonotype has only a few counts. The CDR3 loop is CASSSRMGANTEAFF. CDR3 nucleotides: TGTGCCAGTAGTTCTCGTATGGGGGCGAACACTGAAGCTTTCTTT. The chain joins TRBV19 to TRBJ1-1; maybe TRBD1 (6 bases). V was cut by 5 bases and J by 1 base, with 14 bases left in between. Germline V lookup: CDR1 LNHDA, CDR2 SQIVND (reference sequence). The CDR3 consists of 15 residues. Full variable domain (remainder filled in from reference TRBV19 and TRBJ1-1): DGGITQSPKYLFRKEGQNVTLSCEQNLNHDAMYWYRQDPGQGLRLIYYSQIVNDFQKGDIAEGYSVSREKKESFPLTVTSAQKNPTAFYLCASSSRMGANTEAFFGQGTRLTVV.

This clonotype showed up just a few times. The chain uses TRBV11-1 and TRBJ2-2; 12 positions agree with TRBD2. This CDR3 contains 16 residues. Per the germline V gene, CDR1 is SGHAT and CDR2 is FQDESV (reference sequence). Germline trimming cut 6 bases from V and 3 bases from J; bases unmatched to any gene: 5. For the CDR3, the DNA is TGTGCCAGCAGAAAAGGACTAGCGGGGTACACCGGGGAGCTGTTTTTT. It codes for CASRKGLAGYTGELFF. Looking up the rest from reference TRBV11-1 and TRBJ2-2 gives the full variable domain: EAEVAQSPRYKITEKSQAVAFWCDPISGHATLYWYRQILGQGPELLVQFQDESVVDDSQLPKDRFSAERLKGVDSTLKIQPAELGDSAMYLCASRKGLAGYTGELFFGEGSRLTVL.

V is TRBV28 and J is TRBJ1-1; 7 positions match TRBD1. Looked up from germline, CDR1 is MDHEN and CDR2 is SYDVKM. This CDR3 has 15 amino acids. With V trimmed by 3 bases and J by 5 bases, 9 bases remained unmatched. In DNA form, the CDR3 reads TGTGCCAGCAGTTTTATTCAGGGGGAGAGGACTGAAGCTTTCTTT. Translating gives CASSFIQGERTEAFF.

This clonotype was counted only a few times. The V gene is TRBV2, the J gene TRBJ1-2; a weak D match, TRBD1 (5 bases). V was trimmed by 3 bases and J by 7 bases, leaving 12 bases between them. The CDR3 sequence is 13 residues long. Per germline, CDR1 SNHLY and CDR2 FYNNEI. The CDR3 DNA sequence: TGTGCCAGCAGTGAGGGCAGGGCGATTGGCTACACCTTC. Translating gives CASSEGRAIGYTF. The variable domain in full, with the rest retrieved from reference TRBV2 and TRBJ1-2, is EPEVTQTPSHQVTQMGQEVILRCVPISNHLYFYWYRQILGQKVEFLVSFYNNEISEKSEIFDDQFSVERPDGSNFTLKIRSTKLEDSAMYFCASSEGRAIGYTFGSGTRLTVV.

This clonotype turned up a few times. The chain uses TRBV5-1 and TRBJ2-3; 8 positions match TRBD2. The length of the CDR3 is 15 residues. CDR1 is SGHRS and CDR2 is YFSETQ in the germline V gene. V was pared by 6 bases and J by 3 bases, with 9 bases of the junction left unmatched. The CDR3 nucleotides are TGCGCCAGCACCCTCGGAGCGGGGGAGACAGATACGCAGTATTTT. Amino acid sequence: CASTLGAGETDTQYF.